The source of this TCR beta chain is a study of blood T cell repertoires in COVID-19. Study context: Acute and convalescent COVID-19 samples came from the United States, Italy and Spain. PBMCs, B-cell-depleted T cells, or T cells provided the cDNA or gDNA that made up the material.

TCRdb's copy holds only in-frame clones and misses some; the assay was immunoSEQ multiplex PCR. The sample has around 300,000 clones, roughly 90% seen once; the top ten hold 2.5% to 3.5%. V lost 4 bases to trimming and J lost 5 bases; unmatched junction nucleotides: 12. CDR3 size: 16 residues. Germline CDR1 reads SGHDN; CDR2 reads FVKESK. Clinical histories supplied by participants themselves formed the basis of cohort assignment. Cohort 3 recovery required two negative PCRs, clearance, or symptom resolution. Material for sequencing was PBMCs or T cells enriched from blood (not recorded which). This chain connects TRBV14 to TRBJ2-5; 8 bases align to TRBD2. This TCR derives from a woman aged 45-60 years who had recovered from COVID-19. This CDR3 is CASSPRGRMYWETQYF. CDR3 bases: TGTGCCAGCAGCCCTCGCGGGAGGATGTATTGGGAGACCCAGTACTTC.